These T cell receptor beta chains were read from a single sample in a study of control samples from healthy donors and cancer patients. TCRdb keeps only in-frame clones here, not all; method: immunoSEQ multiplex PCR. The sample consists of 350,000 to 450,000 clones, approximately 90% of them appearing once. The material sequenced was PBMCs. The receptors stem from a man aged 35-49 years with head and neck cancer. Each CDR3 is given with its conserved first and last residue. Fields, in order: J gene, V gene, clone size, D gene, CDR3 DNA, CDR3 protein. A D gene is named only where the DNA matches it firmly. Clone size is stated in some rows and not others, as once, few, many or a class when expanded.

>TRBJ2-7|TRBV5-4|once|NA
TGTGCCAGCAGCCATTTGGACCGGCACTACGAGCAGTACTTC
CASSHLDRHYEQYF
>TRBJ1-6|TRBV30|NA|NA
TGTGCCTGGAGTGTACCCGTAGCCAAAGTTACCTATAATTCACCCCTCCACTTT
CAWSVPVAKVTYNSPLHF
>TRBJ2-5|TRBV4-1|NA|TRBD2
TGCGCCAGCAGCCGGACTAGCGGGGAAGAGACCCAGTACTTC
CASSRTSGEETQYF
>TRBJ1-6|TRBV11-2|NA|TRBD1
TGTGCCAGCAGCCGGGGACAGTGGGGTTCACCCCTCCACTTT
CASSRGQWGSPLHF
>TRBJ1-2|TRBV19|NA|NA
TGTGCCAGTAGTATAGGGGCGCAAGTCTATGGCTACACCTTC
CASSIGAQVYGYTF
>TRBJ1-5|TRBV6-2/TRBV6-3|NA|NA
TGTGCCAGCAGTTACTTTGACGGGGTTAGCAATCAGCCCCAGCATTTT
CASSYFDGVSNQPQHF
>TRBJ1-1|TRBV5-6|NA|NA
TGTGCCAGCAGCTATGGACAGACTGAAGCTTTCTTT
CASSYGQTEAFF
>TRBJ2-1|TRBV5-1|NA|NA
TGCGCCAGCAGCCCCAGCCTACACGGGAATGGGGATGAGCAGTTCTTC
CASSPSLHGNGDEQFF
>TRBJ1-2|TRBV3-1/TRBV3-2|NA|TRBD1
TGTGCCAGCAGCCCGAGGACAGGGCAATATGGCTACACCTTC
CASSPRTGQYGYTF
>TRBJ2-2|TRBV7-9|NA|TRBD2
TGTGCCAGCAGCTGGGGACTAGCGGCGAACACCGGGGAGCTGTTTTTT
CASSWGLAANTGELFF
>TRBJ2-3|TRBV5-8|NA|NA
TGTGCCAGCAGCTTGGGAGGGGCAGGGGATACGCAGTATTTT
CASSLGGAGDTQYF
>TRBJ1-6|TRBV5-1|NA|TRBD1
TGCGCCAGCAGCTTGGCCGTCTACCAGACAGGGGGGTTGGCCCTCCACTTT
CASSLAVYQTGGLALHF
>TRBJ2-5|TRBV6-2/TRBV6-3|NA|NA
TGTGCCAGCAGTTACAATGAGAAGCGAGAGACCCAGTACTTC
CASSYNEKRETQYF
>TRBJ2-4|TRBV19|NA|NA
TGTGCCAGTAGTATACCCTTTCGCGACATTCAGTACTTC
CASSIPFRDIQYF
>TRBJ2-7|TRBV28|NA|NA
TGTGCCAGCAGTTTAAGTCTCGACTACGAGCAGTACTTC
CASSLSLDYEQYF
>TRBJ1-1|TRBV14|NA|NA
TGTGCCAGCAGCCTCGTGGACGGCACTGAAGCTTTCTTT
CASSLVDGTEAFF
>TRBJ2-7|TRBV9|NA|NA
TGTGCCAGCAGCGTAGATGTGGACACCTCCTACGAGCAGTACTTC
CASSVDVDTSYEQYF
>TRBJ2-3|TRBV28|NA|TRBD2
TGTGCCAGCAGTTTCGTCCTAGCGGGAGGGCCGATCGGGCGGCCGGATACGCAGTATTTT
CASSFVLAGGPIGRPDTQYF
>TRBJ2-7|TRBV27|NA|NA
TGTGCCAGCAGTACCGGGACTGGAGGTGGCGAGCAGTACTTC
CASSTGTGGGEQYF
>TRBJ2-5|TRBV10-2|NA|NA
TGCGCCACCAACCTTGGGGGGATTCTATCGGCCCAGTACTTC
CATNLGGILSAQYF
>TRBJ2-1|TRBV18|once|NA
TGTGCCAGCTCACCAAGGCGTGGGTCCAATGAGCAGTTCTTC
CASSPRRGSNEQFF
>TRBJ1-5|TRBV28|NA|NA
TGTGCCAGCAGTTTATCGGGGGGCAATCAGCCCCAGCATTTT
CASSLSGGNQPQHF
>TRBJ1-2|TRBV30|NA|NA
TGTGCCTGGAGTGTATCGGAGTATGGCTACACCTTC
CAWSVSEYGYTF
>TRBJ1-3|TRBV6-1|NA|NA
TGTGCCAGCAGTGAATCTGGAAACACCATATATTTT
CASSESGNTIYF
>TRBJ2-7|TRBV27|NA|TRBD1
TGTGCCAGCAGTTTAGGGACAGGGGGTCGGGACGAGCAGTACTTC
CASSLGTGGRDEQYF
>TRBJ2-2|TRBV2|NA|NA
TGTGCCAGCAGGGGGACCAACACCGGGGAGCTGTTTTTT
CASRGTNTGELFF
>TRBJ1-3|TRBV30|NA|NA
TGTGCCTGTCCCCTCGGCTCTGGAAACACCATATATTTT
CACPLGSGNTIYF
>TRBJ1-4|TRBV28|NA|NA
TGTGCCAGCAGCCGCCACGGGGAAAAACTGTTTTTT
CASSRHGEKLFF
>TRBJ2-7|TRBV29-1|NA|TRBD1
TGCAGCGCGGGACAGGTCCAGGAGCAGTACTTC
CSAGQVQEQYF
>TRBJ2-1|TRBV7-9|NA|NA
TGTGCCAGCAGTACTGAGCAGTTCTTC
CASSTEQFF
>TRBJ2-3|TRBV7-2|NA|TRBD1
TGTGCCAGCAGCTTAGGGACAGGCGTTAGCGCAGATACGCAGTATTTT
CASSLGTGVSADTQYF
>TRBJ1-5|TRBV2|once|NA
TGTGCCAGCAGTGCCGGGACGGGGATGTATGGGGGCAATCAGCCCCAGCATTTT
CASSAGTGMYGGNQPQHF
>TRBJ1-6|TRBV11-3|NA|NA
TGTGCCAGCAGTGAAGACAGCCATTCACCCCTCCACTTT
CASSEDSHSPLHF
>TRBJ1-4|TRBV5-1|NA|NA
TGCGCCAGCAGCTTACAGGAGAATGAAAAACTGTTTTTT
CASSLQENEKLFF
>TRBJ2-3|TRBV7-3|NA|NA
TGTGCCAGCAGCCGGGTATCGGATACGCAGTATTTT
CASSRVSDTQYF
>TRBJ2-5|TRBV4-2|NA|NA
TGTGCCAGCAGCCAACTCAGGGGAGCAGGCCAGGAGACCCAGTACTTC
CASSQLRGAGQETQYF
>TRBJ1-2|TRBV7-3|NA|TRBD1
TGTGCCAGCAGCTTAATGGCAGGGGGAGGCTACACCTTC
CASSLMAGGGYTF
>TRBJ2-7|TRBV9|NA|TRBD2
TGTGCCAGCAGCGTAGAAGCGGGAGGCTCCTACGAGCAGTACTTC
CASSVEAGGSYEQYF
>TRBJ2-5|TRBV12-3/TRBV12-4|once|NA
TGTGCCAGCAGTTTGGTAGGAGAGACCCAGTACTTC
CASSLVGETQYF
>TRBJ1-5|TRBV3-1/TRBV3-2|NA|NA
TGTGCCAGCAGCCGGAACGCTTATGGTCAGCCCCAGCATTTT
CASSRNAYGQPQHF
>TRBJ1-2|TRBV7-3|NA|NA
TGTGCCAGCAGCCAAGACGATCAGGAGAACTATGGCTACACCTTC
CASSQDDQENYGYTF
>TRBJ2-7|TRBV12-3/TRBV12-4|NA|NA
TGTGCCAGCAGTTTAGGGGGCGAGCAGTACTTC
CASSLGGEQYF
>TRBJ2-1|TRBV19|once|NA
TGTGCCAGTAGTAGGGCCTTGGGTGGGTACAATGAGCAGTTCTTC
CASSRALGGYNEQFF
>TRBJ2-1|TRBV4-2|NA|TRBD2
TGTGCCAGCAGCCAAATCATAGGACTAGCGGATGAGGGTGAGCAGTTCTTC
CASSQIIGLADEGEQFF
>TRBJ1-1|TRBV6-2/TRBV6-3|NA|NA
TGTGCCAGCAGTTACAGCCTGAACACTGAAGCTTTCTTT
CASSYSLNTEAFF
>TRBJ2-2|TRBV4-1|NA|TRBD1
TGCGCCAGCAGCCCTGACAGGGGGAATAGCGGGGAGCTGTTTTTT
CASSPDRGNSGELFF